This TCR beta chain was found in a study of T-cell reconstitution after alpha-beta-depleted transplantation in children. This clonotype was seen many times. Unique molecular identifiers were incorporated during preparation of the TCRbeta library. TCRdb used MiXCR to reprocess the PCR reads, holding one entry per CDR3 protein. Counted here are 380,000 or so distinct CDR3 sequences, about 14% occurring once; the ten biggest clones make up roughly 4.5%. This CDR3 region has 13 residues. Trimming left V 4 bases short and J 3 bases short, with 12 bases between. Germline CDR1 and CDR2: SQVTM and ANQGSEA. Here the sequenced sample was PBMCs, taken from the stem cell graft. This sequence was found in a human donor who donated a stem cell graft to a child with Fanconi anemia. This sequence joins TRBV29-1 and TRBJ2-5; maybe TRBD1 (6 bases). The CDR3 DNA sequence: TGCAGCGTTGGCCTGGACAGTAAAGAGACCCAGTACTTC. Its translation is CSVGLDSKETQYF.